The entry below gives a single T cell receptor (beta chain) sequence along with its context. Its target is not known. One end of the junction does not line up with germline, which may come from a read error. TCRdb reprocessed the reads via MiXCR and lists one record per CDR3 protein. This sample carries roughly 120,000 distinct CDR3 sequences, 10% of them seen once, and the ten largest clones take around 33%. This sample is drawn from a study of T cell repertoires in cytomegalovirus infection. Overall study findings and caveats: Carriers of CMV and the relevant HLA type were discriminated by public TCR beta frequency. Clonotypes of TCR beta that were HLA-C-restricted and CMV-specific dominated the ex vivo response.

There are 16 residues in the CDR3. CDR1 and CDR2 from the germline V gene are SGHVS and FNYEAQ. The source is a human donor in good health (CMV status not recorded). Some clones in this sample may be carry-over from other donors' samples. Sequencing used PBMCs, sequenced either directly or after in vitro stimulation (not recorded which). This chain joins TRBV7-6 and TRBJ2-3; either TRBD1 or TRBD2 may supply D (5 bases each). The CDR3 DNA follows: TGTGCCAGCCGCTCCTCGGGGCTGTCGGGCACAGATACGCAGTATTTC. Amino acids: CASRSSGLSGTDTQYF.